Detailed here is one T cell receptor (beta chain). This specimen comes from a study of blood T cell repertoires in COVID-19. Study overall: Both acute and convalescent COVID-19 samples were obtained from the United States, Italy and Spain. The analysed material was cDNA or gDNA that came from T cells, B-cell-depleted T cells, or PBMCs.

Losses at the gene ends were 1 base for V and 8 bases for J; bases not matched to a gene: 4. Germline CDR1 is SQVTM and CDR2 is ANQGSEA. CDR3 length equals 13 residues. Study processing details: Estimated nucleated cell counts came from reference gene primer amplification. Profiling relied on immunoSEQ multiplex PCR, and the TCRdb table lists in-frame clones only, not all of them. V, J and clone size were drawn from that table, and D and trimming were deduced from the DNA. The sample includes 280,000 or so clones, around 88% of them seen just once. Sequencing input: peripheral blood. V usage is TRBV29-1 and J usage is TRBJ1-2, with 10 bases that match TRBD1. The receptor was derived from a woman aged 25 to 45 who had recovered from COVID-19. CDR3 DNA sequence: TGCAGCGTTGAAGGAGACAGGGGGCGAGGCTACACCTTC. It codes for CSVEGDRGRGYTF.